Detailed here is one TCR beta chain. Its antigen remains unidentified. The junction and the germline gene differ at one end; a read error may be behind it. Certain patients, namely those with other autoimmune diseases, uncontrolled infections, pregnancy or lactation, were excluded. Isolation of PBMCs was performed using over 8.5 ml of fresh peripheral blood. The data stem from a study of Graves' ophthalmopathy and Graves' hyperthyroidism. The study, taken as a whole, reports: Predictions made by the model for ophthalmopathy progression reached roughly 64% sensitivity and roughly 79% specificity.

RNA transcripts were the template, and TCR beta CDR3 regions were amplified from them. The first-round RT-PCR employed HTBI primers together with the Qiagen OneStep RT-PCR kit. A multiplex PCR was then performed as the second round. Each CDR3 protein is one row after TCRdb ran MiXCR on the multiplex PCR reads. The table lists 450,000 or so distinct CDR3 sequences, around 14% of them singletons. Germline V gives CDR1 SGHRS, CDR2 YFSETQ. The CDR3 covers 12 residues. Sequenced input: blood. The chain uses TRBV5-1 and TRBJ2-5; the D is unclear. This receptor was taken from a woman aged 30 to 39 with Graves' ophthalmopathy. This CDR3 reads CAGRHVQETQYF. The CDR3 DNA follows: TGCGCCGGCAGACACGTCCAAGAGACCCAGTACTTC.